The sequence of this TCR beta chain was determined in a study of CD8 T cell repertoires and HIV-1 epitope variants. Study overall: Enriched T cells were co-cultured with equal autologous T cell-negative cells.

Sequenced by immunoSEQ multiplex PCR; TCRdb stores in-frame clones only, minus some. The data contain roughly 100,000 clones, roughly four fifths of them singletons. The CDR3 loop spans 14 amino acids. Germline V CDR1 and CDR2: LNHDA, SQIVND (reference sequence). V lost 9 bases and J 2 bases, leaving 16 bases between the germline ends. The rearrangement uses TRBV19 and TRBJ1-2; TRBD1 is a possible D gene (5 bases). This TCR derives from a male donor with HIV. The source material was uncultured baseline CD8+ T cells from peripheral blood mononuclear cells (PBMCs). This chain's CDR3 is CASRSTGPNYGYTF. The CDR3 DNA reads as TGTGCCAGCAGAAGCACAGGCCCGAACTATGGCTACACCTTC.